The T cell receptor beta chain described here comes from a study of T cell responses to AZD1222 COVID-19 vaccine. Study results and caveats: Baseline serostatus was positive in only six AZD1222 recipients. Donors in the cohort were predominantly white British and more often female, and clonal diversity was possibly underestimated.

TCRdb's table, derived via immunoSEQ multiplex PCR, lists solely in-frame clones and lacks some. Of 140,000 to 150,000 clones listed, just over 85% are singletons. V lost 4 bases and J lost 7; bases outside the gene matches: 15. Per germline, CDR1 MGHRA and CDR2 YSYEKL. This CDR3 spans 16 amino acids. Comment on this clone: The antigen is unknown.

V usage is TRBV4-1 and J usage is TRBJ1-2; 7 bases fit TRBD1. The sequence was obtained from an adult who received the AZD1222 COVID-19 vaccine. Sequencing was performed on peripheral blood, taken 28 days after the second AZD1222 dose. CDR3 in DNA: TGCGCCAGCAGCCGCAAAAAGGACCGGGACAGCGGTGGCTACACCTTC. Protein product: CASSRKKDRDSGGYTF.